This TCR beta chain was identified in a study of response to subunit inactivated influenza vaccine. Each CDR3 protein gets one entry after TCRdb re-called the RT-PCR reads with MiXCR. The sample lists 650,000 to 850,000 distinct CDR3 sequences, more than 11% occurring once. Per the germline V gene, CDR1 is DFQATT and CDR2 is SNEGSKA (reference sequence). The V gene end was trimmed by 3 bases and the J gene end by 10 bases; junction bases not matched to a gene: 13. The CDR3 totals 16 residues. Only a few counts were recorded for this clonotype. This clonotype was sampled from a man aged 45 to 65 who received an inactivated influenza vaccine. The starting material was PBMCs from blood, obtained 14 days before vaccination. V usage is TRBV20-1 and J usage is TRBJ2-1, with TRBD2 matching 12 bases. The CDR3 is CSASDLAGGLRREQFF. The CDR3 DNA reads as TGCAGTGCTAGTGATCTAGCGGGAGGGTTAAGGAGGGAGCAGTTCTTC.